The subject of this entry is one T cell receptor beta chain. The sample belongs to a study of T cell clones after liver transplantation. Germline trimming cut 2 bases from V and 3 bases from J; bases unmatched to any gene: 9. Germline V CDR1 and CDR2: LGHNT, FRNRAP. This CDR3 comprises 16 residues. Sequencing was performed with immunoSEQ multiplex PCR; in TCRdb, only in-frame clones are kept and a portion is missing. The repertoire has more than 95,000 clones, 84% of them found once; the top ten carry approximately 3%. The source material was CD4+ T cells from blood, sampled 47 months after liver transplant. V gene TRBV12-5 combines with J gene TRBJ2-7; 8 nucleotides line up with TRBD1. The TCR comes from a human patient who received a liver transplant. Part of the T cells may come from the graft donor. CDR3 in DNA: TGTGCTAGTGGTTTGACCACCGGGACAGGACTCTACGAGCAGTACTTC. Its protein is CASGLTTGTGLYEQYF.